Shown below are 23 T cell receptor beta chains from a single sample sequenced in a study of OX40 agonist ivuxolimab in advanced cancers. Sequencing was performed with immunoSEQ multiplex PCR; in TCRdb, only in-frame clones are kept and a portion is missing. The sample shows about 73,000 clones, over 75% of them seen only once. The sequencing here drew on CD4+ or CD8+ T cells sorted from blood, taken in a trial of the OX40 agonist ivuxolimab. Source of these receptors: an adult with an advanced solid tumor such as melanoma, head and neck, liver or kidney cancer.

V gene TRBV10-3 combines with J gene TRBJ2-1; 10 nucleotides agree with TRBD2. Trimming cost V 10 bases and J 8 bases; bases outside gene matches: 8. This CDR3 is 13 amino acids long. In germline, CDR1 is ENHRY, CDR2 SYGVKD. The CDR3 here is CASASGSRDEQFF. The CDR3 bases are TGTGCCAGCGCTAGCGGGAGTAGAGATGAGCAGTTCTTC.

This chain uses TRBV5-1 with TRBJ2-7, with D possibly TRBD2 on 6 matching bases. The ends were cut back, 0 bases at V and 5 bases at J, with 9 bases in the middle. CDR3 size: 13 residues. The V gene's germline CDR1 is SGHRS and CDR2 YFSETQ. The CDR3 loop is CASSLDPGDEQYF. For the CDR3, the DNA is TGCGCCAGCAGCTTGGATCCGGGAGACGAGCAGTACTTC.

The chain recombines TRBV4-3 with TRBJ2-3, with D maybe TRBD2 (5 bases). This CDR3 contains 18 residues. The germline V gene has CDR1 LGHNA and CDR2 YSLEER. The germline V and J ends were trimmed by 4 bases and 4 bases, with 24 bases remaining between them. CDR3 DNA sequence: TGCGCCAGCAGCCCCACCCCTCCCGTCTCCCGGAGGCCAGATACGCAGTATTTT. Residues: CASSPTPPVSRRPDTQYF.

With regard to this clone: The same CDR3 arises from other DNA sequences in this sample as well. The chain joins TRBV21-1 to TRBJ2-3; TRBD2, as called in the table, went unchecked against the DNA. TRBV21-1 is labeled a pseudogene. The CDR3 sequence is 11 residues long. This CDR3 is CASSGGDTQYF. In DNA form, the CDR3 reads TGTGCCAGCAGTGGGGGGGATACGCAGTATTTT.

The DNA for the CDR3 is TGTGCCAGCAGCCTTCCGGGACTAGCGGGTGGTCAAGAGCAGTTCTTC. Protein product: CASSLPGLAGGQEQFF. The chain couples TRBV11-2 to TRBJ2-1; 12 bases match TRBD2. The CDR3 has 16 residues. Germline V gene data show CDR1 as SGHAT and CDR2 as FQNNGV. Trimming took 5 bases from V and 10 from J; bases not matched to a gene: 12.

The chain combines TRBV11-2 with TRBJ2-5; no clear D gene. Germline CDR1 reads SGHAT; CDR2 reads FQNNGV. The CDR3 covers 13 residues. V dropped 7 bases and J dropped 9 bases, with 18 bases sitting between them. As DNA, the CDR3 is TGTGCCAGCACTCCGGTCGGTCCCCCGGCCCAGTACTTC. Translation gives CASTPVGPPAQYF.

The chain uses TRBV6-5 and TRBJ1-6, with 7 bases that match TRBD1. Germline CDR1 is MNHEY and CDR2 is SVGAGI. V lost 5 bases to trimming and J lost 6 bases; unmatched junction nucleotides: 4. This CDR3 has 14 amino acids. The CDR3 DNA reads TGTGCCAGCAGTCCCGAGGGGGCTAATTCACCCCTCCACTTT. Amino acid sequence: CASSPEGANSPLHF.

The count of this clone is one. The chain carries TRBV4-1 and TRBJ2-1, with 11 bases aligning to TRBD2. Trimming took 0 bases from V and 4 from J; bases not matched to a gene: 5. CDR1 is MGHRA, CDR2 YSYEKL, per germline. CDR3 length equals 17 residues. The CDR3 loop is CASSQDSTSGKYNEQFF. DNA for the CDR3: TGCGCCAGCAGCCAAGATTCGACTAGCGGGAAGTACAATGAGCAGTTCTTC.

The chain joins TRBV19 to TRBJ1-3; D uncertain. V lost 5 bases to trimming and J lost 0 bases, with 8 bases between them. This CDR3 spans 14 amino acids. CDR1 and CDR2 from the germline V gene are LNHDA and SQIVND (reference sequence). This CDR3 reads CASSGPSSGNTIYF. CDR3 coding DNA: TGTGCCAGTAGTGGGCCAAGCTCTGGAAACACCATATATTTT.

The J gene is TRBJ2-5, the V gene TRBV7-2, with 10 bases identical to TRBD1. Trimming cost V 7 bases and J 3 bases; bases outside gene matches: 5. Germline V CDR1 and CDR2: SGHTA, FQGNSA. The CDR3 is 14 amino acids. The CDR3 is CASTRTGGKETQYF. The CDR3 DNA reads as TGTGCCAGCACAAGGACAGGGGGGAAAGAGACCCAGTACTTC.

This clone was observed once. The genes are TRBV6-1 and TRBJ2-5, with D possibly TRBD1 on 6 matching bases. The ends were cut back, 10 bases at V and 2 bases at J, with 20 bases in the middle. Germline loops: CDR1 MNHNS, CDR2 SASEGT. The CDR3 runs to 15 residues. CDR3 sequence: CATKTGQQLQETQYF. The CDR3 region has the DNA TGTGCCACCAAAACCGGACAGCAATTACAAGAGACCCAGTACTTC.

The count of this clone is one. This sequence joins TRBV6-1 and TRBJ2-3; 7 nucleotides agree with TRBD1. This CDR3 comprises 15 residues. Germline assignment: CDR1 MNHNS and CDR2 SASEGT. V was clipped by 1 base and J by 6 bases; unmatched bases: 7. CDR3 nucleotides: TGTGCCAGCAGTGAAGTCGACAGGGATTCGGATACGCAGTATTTT. Its translation: CASSEVDRDSDTQYF.

The rearrangement links TRBV5-1 to TRBJ1-6; D is possibly TRBD1 (6 bases). V was pared by 0 bases and J by 9 bases, with 10 bases between. Germline-derived CDR1 and CDR2 are SGHRS and YFSETQ. This CDR3 contains 14 residues. CDR3 loop: CASSLDRAASPLHF. CDR3 nucleotide sequence: TGCGCCAGCAGCTTGGACAGGGCGGCTTCACCCCTCCACTTT.

This sequence joins TRBV7-3 and TRBJ2-5; D not certain. Germline CDR1 reads SGHTA; CDR2 reads FQGTGA. Trimming removed 2 bases at V and 14 bases at J, with 12 bases between. The length of the CDR3 is 11 residues. The DNA for the CDR3 is TGTGCCAGCAGCTTAGATGTGCACCTATACTTC. Translation gives CASSLDVHLYF.

J is TRBJ2-3 and V is TRBV12-5; D is unclear. The V and J ends lost 2 bases and 2 bases respectively, with 14 bases between them. The length of the CDR3 is 16 residues. Germline V gene lookup returns CDR1 LGHNT and CDR2 FRNRAP. The CDR3 DNA reads as TGTGCTAGTGGTTTGCCCCCCAGACCCTACACAGATACGCAGTATTTT. It yields the protein CASGLPPRPYTDTQYF.

This chain uses TRBV19 with TRBJ2-5, with D possibly called TRBD1 or TRBD2 (5 bases each). There are 15 residues in the CDR3. The V end lost 2 bases, the J end lost 4 bases, and 14 bases lay between the germline ends. Germline CDR1 LNHDA, CDR2 SQIVND (reference sequence). In DNA form, the CDR3 reads TGTGCCAGTAGTATACAGGGCCAGCGGAGAGAGACCCAGTACTTC. It yields the protein CASSIQGQRRETQYF.

The chain links TRBV7-2 to TRBJ2-5; 8 bases fit TRBD2. This CDR3 spans 15 amino acids. CDR1 is SGHTA, CDR2 FQGNSA, per germline. With 0 bases clipped from V and 5 bases from J, the junction kept 5 bases outside the gene matches. The CDR3 coding sequence is TGTGCCAGCAGCTTAGCCGGGAGGGATGGTGAGACCCAGTACTTC. It translates to CASSLAGRDGETQYF. Supplemented by reference TRBV7-2 and TRBJ2-5, the full variable domain reads GAGVSQSPSNKVTEKGKDVELRCDPISGHTALYWYRQSLGQGLEFLIYFQGNSAPDKSGLPSDRFSAERTGGSVSTLTIQRTQQEDSAVYLCASSLAGRDGETQYFGPGTRLLVL.

In this sample, this clone turned up a few times. The chain joins TRBV7-2 to TRBJ2-5; 8 nucleotides align to TRBD2. The germline gives CDR1 SGHTA, CDR2 FQGNSA. Trimming removed 2 bases from V and 2 bases from J; junction bases left unmatched: 1. This CDR3 contains 14 residues. The CDR3 bases are TGTGCCAGCAGCTTATCTAGCGGGCAAGAGACCCAGTACTTC. Protein sequence: CASSLSSGQETQYF.

This chain uses TRBV7-3 with TRBJ2-2, with a weak D call TRBD2 (6 bases). V was cut by 2 bases and J by 2 bases, with 15 bases left in between. This CDR3 comprises 17 residues. The germline V gene has CDR1 SGHTA and CDR2 FQGTGA. CDR3 coding DNA: TGTGCCAGCAGCTTAGTAGCCGCTAGCGTTAACACCGGGGAGCTGTTTTTT. Amino acids: CASSLVAASVNTGELFF.

The chain links TRBV18 to TRBJ1-4; D not certain. Looked up from germline, CDR1 is KGHSH and CDR2 is LQKENI. V was shortened by 0 bases and J by 7 bases, with 9 bases between the two germline ends. The CDR3 consists of 14 residues. Written as DNA, the CDR3 is TGTGCCAGCTCACCACCAGGGTTGGTTGAAAAACTGTTTTTT. Amino acids: CASSPPGLVEKLFF.

CDR3 residues: CASSQAGFGSNQPQHF. The CDR3 DNA follows: TGTGCCAGCAGCCAAGCGGGTTTTGGCAGCAATCAGCCCCAGCATTTT. V is TRBV4-2 and J is TRBJ1-5; D is uncertain. There are 16 residues in the CDR3. CDR1 and CDR2 from the germline V gene are LGHNA and YNFKEQ. V lost 1 base and J lost 1, with 11 bases in between.

The chain combines TRBV2 with TRBJ2-3; 9 positions agree with TRBD1. The V segment lost 8 bases and the J segment 3 bases; nucleotides outside the gene matches: 6. CDR3 length equals 14 residues. From germline, CDR1 is SNHLY and CDR2 FYNNEI. The CDR3 sequence is CASVSGTGTDTQYF. DNA of the CDR3: TGTGCCAGCGTATCCGGGACAGGGACAGATACGCAGTATTTT.

V is TRBV4-2 and J is TRBJ2-7; D unclear. The length of the CDR3 is 15 residues. The V gene lost 0 bases and the J gene lost 9 bases, with 18 bases spanning the gap. The germline gives CDR1 LGHNA, CDR2 YNFKEQ. The CDR3 sequence is CASSQDWGSDWGQYF. The CDR3 DNA is TGTGCCAGCAGCCAAGATTGGGGATCCGATTGGGGGCAGTACTTC.